This T cell receptor beta chain emerged from a study of human T cells and chemical hapten exposure. For the study at large: Donors were sensitized with 2% DPC on the upper inner arm.

Time point in this sample: patch test 3, about 24 weeks after DPC sensitization. Treatment denoted: therapeutic diphenylcyclopropenone sensitization with weekly scalp DPC. Those who donated were patients with alopecia, 18 to 70 years of age, and suitable for DPC. Unique molecular identifiers were attached to individual cDNA molecules within the library. TCRdb recomputed calls from the RACE reads with MiXCR, one row per CDR3 protein. Of some 90,000 distinct CDR3 sequences listed, approximately 11% are singletons. As for this clonotype: No antigen is known for it.

CDR1 and CDR2 from the germline V gene are DFQATT and SNEGSKA (reference sequence). The CDR3 covers 11 residues. The ends were cut back, 5 bases at V and 14 bases at J, with 16 bases in the middle. Whole-study results and caveats: TCRs at high frequency, those above 1 in 1000, did not change with DPC sensitization.

The specimen was whole blood, collected in connection with sensitization to the hapten diphenylcyclopropenone (DPC). This chain links TRBV20-1 with TRBJ2-1, with D possibly being TRBD1 or TRBD2 (5 bases each). The TCR was taken from a woman in her 30s with alopecia areata. Some clones in this sample may be carry-over from other donors' samples. CDR3 region: CSASKGEREFF. Here the CDR3 DNA reads TGCAGTGCTTCGAAAGGGGAGCGAGAGTTCTTC.